This T cell receptor beta chain was sequenced in a study of shared clonotypes between healthy human individuals. Study-level background: Each donor's CD4 naive and CD4 memory cells filled three plates apiece, CD8 naive two, and CD8 memory one. Study outcomes and limitations: Clonotypes which were not shared had lower generation probabilities than clonotypes that all four donors shared.

The naive CD8 fraction comprised CD45RO-negative cells positively selected for CCR7 and excluded terminally differentiated effector memory CD45RA+ cells. Adult donors, all healthy and HIV-negative, had no recent acute infections or vaccinations. V lost 0 bases and J lost 11; bases outside the gene matches: 8. The CDR3 sequence is 13 residues long. Germline V CDR1 and CDR2: GTSNPN, SVGIG (reference sequence). Repertoires were generated with immunoSEQ multiplex PCR, while TCRdb's copy carries only in-frame clones and drops some. The sample shows millions of clones, less than 95% of them seen only once. To note about this clone: Its specificity is not known.

The chain employs TRBV30 and TRBJ1-2, with TRBD1 matching 8 bases. The sequence derives from a young man in good health. The sequencing input was naive CD8+ T cells sorted from blood. DNA for the CDR3: TGTGCCTGGAGTGTCTCAGGACAGGGAGTTTACACCTTC. Encoded protein: CAWSVSGQGVYTF.